This T cell receptor (beta chain) was identified in a study of CD8 T cells in Susac syndrome. The CDR3 length is 12 residues. The V gene's germline CDR1 is MDHEN and CDR2 SYDVKM. V lost 6 bases and J 5 bases, leaving 11 bases between the germline ends. RNA totalling roughly 0.45 to 1 ug underwent reverse transcription with random hexamers. MiXCR, applied by TCRdb to the immunoSEQ multiplex PCR reads, yields one record per CDR3 protein. The table includes about 85,000 distinct CDR3 sequences, more than 85% detected once. This sequence originates from a human donor with Susac syndrome. What was sequenced was CD8+ T cells from PBMCs. This chain connects TRBV28 to TRBJ2-7; D not resolved. Here the CDR3 reads CASSLGVDEQYF. The CDR3 DNA follows: TGTGCCAGCAGCCTAGGAGTGGACGAGCAGTACTTC.